This entry lists 2 T cell receptor beta chains sequenced from one sample in a study of T cells after yellow fever vaccination. MiXCR was run by TCRdb on the 5' RACE reads, yielding one entry per CDR3 protein. The repertoire holds 610,000 or so distinct CDR3 sequences, more than 9% seen once, with about 15% in the top ten. The sample consisted of PBMCs, taken on the day of the yellow fever booster vaccination. These receptors all come from a young man who received the YFV17D yellow fever vaccine.

This clonotype was seen more than once but under ten times. The V call is TRBV19, the J call TRBJ2-4, with 10 positions matching TRBD1. After removal of 5 bases from V and 6 bases from J, the junction contained 7 bases not matched to a gene. CDR1 and CDR2 (germline): LNHDA, SQIVND (reference sequence). This CDR3 is built from 15 residues. The CDR3 here is CASSVDRGRVNIQYF. CDR3 nucleotide sequence: TGTGCCAGTAGTGTCGACAGGGGGCGCGTAAACATTCAGTACTTC.

The table lists this clonotype with a few counts. V and J are TRBV29-1 and TRBJ2-3; 7 nucleotides match TRBD2. The V segment lost 6 bases and the J segment 6 bases; nucleotides outside the gene matches: 18. CDR1 and CDR2 (germline): SQVTM, ANQGSEA. This CDR3 comprises 16 residues. The CDR3 DNA follows: TGCAGCGTGGGAACCGCGACTAGCAGGAGAAGTGATACGCAGTATTTT. Its translation: CSVGTATSRRSDTQYF.